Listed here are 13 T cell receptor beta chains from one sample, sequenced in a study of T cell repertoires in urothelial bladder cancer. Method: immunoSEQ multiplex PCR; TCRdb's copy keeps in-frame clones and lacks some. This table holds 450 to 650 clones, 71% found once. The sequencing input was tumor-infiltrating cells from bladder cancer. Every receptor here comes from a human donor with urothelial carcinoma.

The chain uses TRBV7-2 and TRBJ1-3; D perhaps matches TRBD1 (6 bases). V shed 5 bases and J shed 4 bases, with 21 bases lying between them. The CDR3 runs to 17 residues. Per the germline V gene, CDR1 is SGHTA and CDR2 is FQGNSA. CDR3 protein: CASSGGVGAVAGNTIYF. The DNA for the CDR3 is TGTGCCAGCAGCGGGGGAGTGGGGGCAGTGGCAGGAAACACCATATATTTT.

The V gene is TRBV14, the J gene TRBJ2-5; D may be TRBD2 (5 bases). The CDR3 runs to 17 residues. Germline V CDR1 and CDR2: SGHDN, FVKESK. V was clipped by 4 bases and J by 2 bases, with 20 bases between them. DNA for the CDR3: TGTGCCAGCAGCCCCAGAAGGTCGAGCGGAAAGCAAGAGACCCAGTACTTC. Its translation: CASSPRRSSGKQETQYF.

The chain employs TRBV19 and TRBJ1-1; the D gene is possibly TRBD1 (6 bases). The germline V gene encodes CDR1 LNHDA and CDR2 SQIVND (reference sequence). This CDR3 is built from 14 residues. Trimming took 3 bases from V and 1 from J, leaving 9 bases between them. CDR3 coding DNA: TGTGCCAGTAGTATGAGGGGGGGGAACACTGAAGCTTTCTTT. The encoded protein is CASSMRGGNTEAFF.

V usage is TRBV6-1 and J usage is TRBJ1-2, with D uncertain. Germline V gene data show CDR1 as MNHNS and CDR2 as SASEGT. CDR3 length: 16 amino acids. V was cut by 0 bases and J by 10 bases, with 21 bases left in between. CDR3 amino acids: CASSEARIDTTLYYTF. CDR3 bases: TGTGCCAGCAGTGAAGCCCGAATTGACACCACTTTATACTACACCTTC.

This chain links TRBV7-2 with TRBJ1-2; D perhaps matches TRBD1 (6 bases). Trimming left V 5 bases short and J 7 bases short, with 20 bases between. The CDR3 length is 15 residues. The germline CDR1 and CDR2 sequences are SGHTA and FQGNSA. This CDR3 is CASSPPSTGRGGYTF. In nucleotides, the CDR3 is TGTGCCAGCAGCCCCCCTAGCACAGGGCGGGGTGGCTACACCTTC.

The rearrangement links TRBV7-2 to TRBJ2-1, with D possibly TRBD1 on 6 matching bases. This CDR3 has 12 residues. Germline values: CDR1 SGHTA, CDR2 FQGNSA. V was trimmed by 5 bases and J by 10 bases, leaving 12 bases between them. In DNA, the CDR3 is TGTGCCAGCAGCGCGCGGACAGCCGAGCAGTTCTTC. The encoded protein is CASSARTAEQFF. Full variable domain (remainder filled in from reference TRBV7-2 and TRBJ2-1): GAGVSQSPSNKVTEKGKDVELRCDPISGHTALYWYRQSLGQGLEFLIYFQGNSAPDKSGLPSDRFSAERTGGSVSTLTIQRTQQEDSAVYLCASSARTAEQFFGPGTRLTVL.

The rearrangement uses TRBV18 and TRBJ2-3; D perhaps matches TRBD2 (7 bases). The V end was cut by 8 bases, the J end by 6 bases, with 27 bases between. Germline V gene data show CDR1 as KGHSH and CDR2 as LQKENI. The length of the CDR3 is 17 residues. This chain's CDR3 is CASPPADVGGPGDTQYF. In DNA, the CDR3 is TGTGCCAGCCCGCCGGCCGATGTGGGGGGGCCCGGGGATACGCAGTATTTT.

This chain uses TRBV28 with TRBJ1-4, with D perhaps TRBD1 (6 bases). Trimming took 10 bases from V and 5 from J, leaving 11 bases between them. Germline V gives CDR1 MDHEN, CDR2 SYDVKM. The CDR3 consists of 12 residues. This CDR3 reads CAIGGRNEKLFF. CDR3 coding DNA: TGTGCCATAGGGGGGCGGAATGAAAAACTGTTTTTT. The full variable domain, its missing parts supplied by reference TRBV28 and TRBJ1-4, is DVKVTQSSRYLVKRTGEKVFLECVQDMDHENMFWYRQDPGLGLRLIYFSYDVKMKEKGDIPEGYSVSREKKERFSLILESASTNQTSMYLCAIGGRNEKLFFGSGTQLSVL.

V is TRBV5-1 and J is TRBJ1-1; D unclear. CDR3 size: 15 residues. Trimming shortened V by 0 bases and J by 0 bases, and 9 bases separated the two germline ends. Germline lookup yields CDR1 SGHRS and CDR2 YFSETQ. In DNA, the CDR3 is TGCGCCAGCAGCTTGGTTGGCTTATTGAACACTGAAGCTTTCTTT. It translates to CASSLVGLLNTEAFF.

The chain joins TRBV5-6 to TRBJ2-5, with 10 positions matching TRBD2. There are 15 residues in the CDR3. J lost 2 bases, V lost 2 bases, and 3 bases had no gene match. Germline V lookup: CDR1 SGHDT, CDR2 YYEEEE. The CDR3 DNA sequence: TGTGCCAGCAGCTTACTAGCGGGGACACAAGAGACCCAGTACTTC. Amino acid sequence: CASSLLAGTQETQYF.

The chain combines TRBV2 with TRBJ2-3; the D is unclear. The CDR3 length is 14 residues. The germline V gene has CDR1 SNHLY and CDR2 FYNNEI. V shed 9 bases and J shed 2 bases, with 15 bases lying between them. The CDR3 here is CASKNYRFTDTQYF. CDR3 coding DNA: TGTGCCAGTAAAAACTACCGGTTCACAGATACGCAGTATTTT.

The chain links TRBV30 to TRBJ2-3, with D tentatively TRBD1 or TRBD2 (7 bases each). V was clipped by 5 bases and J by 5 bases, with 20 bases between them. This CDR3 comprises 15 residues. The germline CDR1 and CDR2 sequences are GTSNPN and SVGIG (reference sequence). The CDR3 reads CAWGRGGPFGDTQYF. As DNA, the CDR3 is TGTGCCTGGGGCAGGGGGGGCCCCTTTGGAGATACGCAGTATTTT. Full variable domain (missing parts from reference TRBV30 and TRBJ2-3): SQTIHQWPATLVQPVGSPLSLECTVEGTSNPNLYWYRQAAGRGLQLLFYSVGIGQISSEVPQNLSASRPQDRQFILSSKKLLLSDSGFYLCAWGRGGPFGDTQYFGPGTRLTVL.

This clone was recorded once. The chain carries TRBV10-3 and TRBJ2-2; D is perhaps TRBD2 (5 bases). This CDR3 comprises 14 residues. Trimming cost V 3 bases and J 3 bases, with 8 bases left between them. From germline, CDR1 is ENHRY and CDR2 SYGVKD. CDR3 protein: CAISEAAHTGELFF. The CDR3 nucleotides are TGTGCCATCAGTGAAGCGGCTCACACCGGGGAGCTGTTTTTT.